The clone carrying this TCR beta chain was seen repeatedly, ten times or more. Its antigen remains unknown. The DNA ends 3 residues before the CDR3 does, and the rest of the CDR3 is filled in from the germline J gene. The data belong to a study of T cell clonality in common variable immunodeficiency. Study outcomes and limitations: Compared with controls, CVID subjects had fewer shared TCRbeta clones. Reportedly, TCR beta sequences from common variable immunodeficiency showed fewer deletions and N-nucleotide insertions. CVID subjects had higher TCRbeta clonality than healthy controls, most marked in about a third.

CDR3 length: 14 residues. Germline V gene lookup returns CDR1 GTSNPN and CDR2 SVGIG (reference sequence). Trimming at V came to 5 bases and at J to 4 bases, leaving 6 bases not matched to a gene. Sequencing was performed with immunoSEQ multiplex PCR; in TCRdb, only in-frame clones are kept and a portion is missing. This sample carries 30,000 to 40,000 clones, none of them present only once. The rearrangement joins TRBV30 to TRBJ2-2, with 8 bases lining up with TRBD1. Sequences were obtained from peripheral blood mononuclear cells. The TCR sequence derives from a person between 18 and 69 years old in good health. CDR3 protein: CAWEQGVGTGELFF. The part of the CDR3 DNA that was read is TGTGCCTGGGAACAGGGGGTGGGCACCGGGGAG.